This T cell receptor beta chain comes out of a study of metastatic and nonmetastatic thyroid tumors. Study in general: Comparative analysis of repertoires was undertaken across blood and tumor or nodule tissue obtained from malignant and benign thyroid patients.

CDR1 is MNHEY, CDR2 SMNVEV, per germline (reference sequence). The CDR3 covers 13 residues. The table lists this clone with a few counts. Antigen: not known. One end of the junction is discordant with germline, which a read error may explain. Nobody among the patients had been given any treatment before thyroid surgery. Original methodology: CDR3 differences across clinicopathological groups were used to build a distant-metastasis classifier for papillary thyroid cancer. TCRdb re-called clones via MiXCR from the PCR reads. TCRdb's processing, not the study's, gives the V and J calls here. The profile shows 14,000 to 15,000 clones, 20% to 25% of them singletons. Study-level points and caveats: In blood and tumor, TCR beta diversity was reportedly significantly higher in malignant thyroid tumors than in benign nodules.

This sequence was found in a female donor with papillary thyroid cancer or a benign thyroid nodule (not recorded which). Some clones in this sample may be carry-over from other donors' samples. The V and J genes are TRBV27 and TRBJ2-1; no reliable D call. Sequenced: tumor tissue. CDR3 coding DNA: TGTGCCATCAGTCGCCACGTCGGGAATGAGCAGTTCTTC. This translates into CAISRHVGNEQFF.